These 24 T cell receptor beta chains came from one sample sequenced in a study of cytomegalovirus exposure and HLA in healthy donors. Amplification used 60 Vbeta primers and 13 Jbeta primers. Method: immunoSEQ multiplex PCR; TCRdb's copy keeps in-frame clones and lacks some. The data show 100,000 to 120,000 clones, approximately 81% seen once. The sample taken for sequencing was PBMCs. The receptors stem from a man aged 25 to 45 in good health and CMV-seronegative.

This chain connects TRBV28 to TRBJ2-5; D remains ambiguous. This CDR3 spans 14 amino acids. The V gene's germline CDR1 is MDHEN and CDR2 SYDVKM. V lost 6 bases to trimming and J lost 5 bases, with 16 bases between them. The CDR3 loop reads CASRPRLAGETQYF. The CDR3 nucleotides are TGTGCCAGCAGGCCACGACTCGCCGGGGAGACCCAGTACTTC.

This clone was seen a handful of times. This chain joins TRBV7-2 and TRBJ2-1; 8 bases match TRBD2. The CDR3 totals 14 residues. Germline assignment: CDR1 SGHTA and CDR2 FQGNSA. V was pared by 10 bases and J by 10 bases, with 15 bases of the junction left unmatched. Here the CDR3 reads CATKGRGGLWEQFF. In DNA, the CDR3 is TGTGCCACCAAGGGACGGGGGGGCTTGTGGGAGCAGTTCTTC.

The chain couples TRBV28 to TRBJ2-5, with 8 bases matching TRBD1. The J call could be wrong; TRBJ2-7 is a better fit for the DNA end. The CDR3 sequence is 15 residues long. Germline-derived CDR1 and CDR2 are MDHEN and SYDVKM. The CDR3 here is CASSPPGRGHYEQYF. Here the CDR3 DNA reads TGTGCCAGCAGTCCCCCAGGCAGGGGGCACTACGAGCAGTACTTC.

Here the CDR3 reads CASSEALAGVDTQYF. The CDR3, as DNA: TGTGCCAGCAGTGAAGCGCTAGCGGGAGTAGATACGCAGTATTTT. V gene TRBV2 combines with J gene TRBJ2-3; 10 bases map to TRBD2. Germline CDR1 SNHLY, CDR2 FYNNEI. V shed 0 bases, J shed 5 bases, and the junction held 2 bases outside the gene matches. This CDR3 has 15 residues.

This chain joins TRBV15 and TRBJ2-7, with 10 positions matching TRBD2. CDR1 is LNHNV and CDR2 is YYDKDF in the germline V gene (reference sequence). CDR3 length: 17 residues. V lost 1 base to trimming and J lost 3 bases; unmatched junction nucleotides: 9. The CDR3 DNA is TGTGCCACCAGCAGAGGGTACCTAGCGGGGGCCCGCTACGAGCAGTACTTC. It translates to CATSRGYLAGARYEQYF.

In regard to this clone: The junction differs from germline at one of its ends, possibly a read error. The genes are TRBV7-7 and TRBJ1-1; D call uncertain. This CDR3 region has 13 residues. The germline V gene encodes CDR1 SSHAT and CDR2 FNYEAQ (reference sequence). The chain's CDR3 is CASSVTENTEAFF. The CDR3 region has the DNA TGTGCTAGCAGCGTAACAGAGAACACTGAAGCTTTCTTT.

In this sample, this clone turned up a few times. The chain uses TRBV30 and TRBJ2-5, with D perhaps TRBD2 (5 bases). The end of the DNA fits TRBJ2-7 better, so the J call may be wrong. Germline CDR1 GTSNPN, CDR2 SVGIG (reference sequence). This CDR3 has 12 amino acids. CDR3 in amino acids: CAWGSVTYEQYF. CDR3 DNA: TGTGCCTGGGGTAGCGTAACCTACGAGCAGTACTTC.

V usage is TRBV21-1 and J usage is TRBJ1-3; TRBD1, as called in the table, went unchecked against the DNA. TRBV21-1 is noted as a pseudogene. The CDR3 loop spans 18 amino acids. CDR3 loop: CASSKEEGQGGSGNTIYF. CDR3 coding DNA: TGTGCCAGCAGCAAAGAGGAGGGACAGGGTGGGTCTGGAAACACCATATATTTT.

The rearrangement links TRBV5-4 to TRBJ1-2; possible D gene TRBD1, 5 bases. CDR1 and CDR2 from the germline V gene are SGHNT and YYREEE (reference sequence). V was trimmed by 0 bases and J by 7 bases, leaving 7 bases between them. The CDR3 covers 12 residues. This CDR3 reads CASSLVQGGYTF. CDR3 DNA: TGTGCCAGCAGCTTGGTGCAGGGTGGCTACACCTTC. The entire variable domain, with the rest obtained from reference TRBV5-4 and TRBJ1-2, is as follows: ETGVTQSPTHLIKTRGQQVTLRCSSQSGHNTVSWYQQALGQGPQFIFQYYREEENGRGNFPPRFSGLQFPNYSSELNVNALELDDSALYLCASSLVQGGYTFGSGTRLTVV.

The chain has TRBV5-1 and TRBJ1-1, with 7 bases lining up with TRBD1. Losses at the gene ends were 6 bases for V and 1 base for J; bases not matched to a gene: 9. In germline, CDR1 is SGHRS, CDR2 YFSETQ. This CDR3 contains 15 residues. The CDR3 nucleotides read TGCGCCAGCACTTTGGACAGGTGGGAGAACACTGAAGCTTTCTTT. Its protein is CASTLDRWENTEAFF.

This clone was observed a handful of times. This chain connects TRBV29-1 to TRBJ2-5; 10 nucleotides agree with TRBD1. The CDR3 covers 19 residues. Germline CDR1 SQVTM, CDR2 ANQGSEA. The J segment lost 4 bases and the V segment lost 6 bases, leaving 23 bases of the junction unmatched. The DNA of the CDR3 is TGCAGCGTCCGACAGGGGGCGGGACTAACATTGAGGGGGGGAGAGACCCAGTACTTC. Protein product: CSVRQGAGLTLRGGETQYF. The whole variable domain, filled in from reference TRBV29-1 and TRBJ2-5, reads SAVISQKPSRDICQRGTSLTIQCQVDSQVTMMFWYRQQPGQSLTLIATANQGSEATYESGFVIDKFPISRPNLTFSTLTVSNMSPEDSSIYLCSVRQGAGLTLRGGETQYFGPGTRLLVL.

The gene calls are TRBV6-1 and TRBJ2-3; 7 bases map to TRBD1. CDR1 and CDR2 (germline): MNHNS, SASEGT. The CDR3 has 13 amino acids. CDR3 sequence (DNA): TGTGTCACGAGGCAGGGGGTTTGGGATACGCAGTATTTT. It specifies CVTRQGVWDTQYF.

CDR3 coding DNA: TGTGCCAGCGCGGACAGGGGAACTGATACGCAGTATTTT. Protein: CASADRGTDTQYF. V and J are TRBV19 and TRBJ2-3; TRBD1 aligns across 9 bases. The trim removed 9 bases at V and 6 bases at J, leaving 7 bases unmatched. Germline loops: CDR1 LNHDA, CDR2 SQIVND (reference sequence). The CDR3 loop spans 13 amino acids. Looking up the rest from reference TRBV19 and TRBJ2-3 gives the full variable domain: DGGITQSPKYLFRKEGQNVTLSCEQNLNHDAMYWYRQDPGQGLRLIYYSQIVNDFQKGDIAEGYSVSREKKESFPLTVTSAQKNPTAFYLCASADRGTDTQYFGPGTRLTVL.

The CDR3 DNA is TGCGCCAGCGGCCTAGGCGGGAGGGCCGCAGATACGCAGTATTTT. Encoded protein: CASGLGGRAADTQYF. The rearrangement links TRBV5-1 to TRBJ2-3, with 9 positions matching TRBD2. This CDR3 is built from 15 residues. CDR1 is SGHRS, CDR2 YFSETQ, per germline. The junction had 10 bases not matched to a gene; V was cut back by 7 bases and J by 4 bases.

As for this clone: The junction departs from germline at one end; a sequencing error may be responsible. The J gene is TRBJ2-2, the V gene TRBV7-7, with D hard to call. CDR1 is SSHAT and CDR2 is FNYEAQ in the germline V gene (reference sequence). The CDR3 contains 13 residues. The DNA for the CDR3 is TGTGCTAGCAGCCCGGTTCTGGTCGGGGAGCTGTTTTTT. This translates into CASSPVLVGELFF.

Of note for this clone: Within the sample, other DNA sequences also encode this same CDR3. This sequence joins TRBV19 and TRBJ1-1, with 8 bases aligning to TRBD1. The CDR3 consists of 16 residues. The V and J ends lost 5 bases and 3 bases, in that order; junction bases with no gene match: 11. Germline V lookup: CDR1 LNHDA, CDR2 SQIVND (reference sequence). This chain's CDR3 is CASSGDRKAPDTEAFF. In DNA form, the CDR3 reads TGTGCCAGTAGTGGGGACAGGAAGGCCCCCGACACTGAAGCTTTCTTT.

The J gene is TRBJ2-7, the V gene TRBV4-1; the match to TRBD2 covers 9 bases. After removal of 4 bases from V and 3 bases from J, the junction contained 7 bases not matched to a gene. Germline CDR1 reads MGHRA; CDR2 reads YSYEKL. The CDR3 extends over 15 amino acids. DNA of the CDR3: TGCGCCAGCAGCCGAGTAGCGGGGGAGCTCTACGAGCAGTACTTC. Amino acids: CASSRVAGELYEQYF.

The chain carries TRBV29-1 and TRBJ2-1, with D possibly matching TRBD2 (5 bases). The length of the CDR3 is 11 residues. Germline V gives CDR1 SQVTM, CDR2 ANQGSEA. The CDR3 protein is CNAGVGSEQFF. CDR3 in DNA: TGCAATGCCGGGGTCGGGTCTGAGCAGTTCTTC.

The chain employs TRBV5-4 and TRBJ2-1, with TRBD2 matching over 8 bases. This CDR3 spans 14 amino acids. The V and J ends lost 1 base and 7 bases, in that order; junction bases with no gene match: 4. The germline V gene encodes CDR1 SGHNT and CDR2 YYREEE (reference sequence). The CDR3 DNA reads as TGTGCCAGCAGCTTGATAGCGGGAAAGAATGAGCAGTTCTTC. Encoded protein: CASSLIAGKNEQFF.

The V call is TRBV6-5, the J call TRBJ2-3; tentative D call: TRBD2 (6 bases). CDR1 and CDR2 (germline): MNHEY, SVGAGI. This CDR3 comprises 15 residues. Trimming removed 7 bases from V and 1 base from J, with 15 bases in between. In DNA form, the CDR3 reads TGTGCCAGCACCGCAATTAGCGGCGGCACAGATACGCAGTATTTT. It codes for CASTAISGGTDTQYF.

The chain couples TRBV5-1 to TRBJ1-4; D not resolved. Germline CDR1 is SGHRS and CDR2 is YFSETQ. There are 14 residues in the CDR3. V gave up 0 bases and J gave up 8 bases, with 11 bases separating them. The CDR3 protein is CASSLDYSSEKLFF. The CDR3 bases are TGCGCCAGCAGCTTGGATTACAGCTCAGAAAAACTGTTTTTT.

The rearrangement joins TRBV10-2 to TRBJ2-7; 9 positions match TRBD1. The CDR3 is made up of 13 amino acids. The germline CDR1 and CDR2 sequences are WSHSY and SAAADI. Trimming took 3 bases from V and 6 from J; bases not matched to a gene: 3. The CDR3 nucleotides are TGCGCCAGCAGTGAACAGGGACAGGGCGAGCAGTACTTC. Protein product: CASSEQGQGEQYF.

The rearrangement links TRBV14 to TRBJ2-7; 10 bases are a match to TRBD2. The J segment lost 6 bases and the V segment lost 5 bases, leaving 19 bases of the junction unmatched. Germline CDR1 SGHDN, CDR2 FVKESK. The CDR3 extends over 18 amino acids. CDR3 amino acids: CASSRRRESGRAVSEQYF. CDR3 coding DNA: TGTGCCAGCAGCAGACGGCGGGAAAGCGGGAGGGCCGTAAGCGAGCAGTACTTC.

The table lists this clone with a few counts. The CDR3 here is CASRPDRVSGEQYF. The CDR3 region has the DNA TGTGCCAGCAGACCAGACAGGGTCTCGGGCGAGCAGTACTTC. The chain uses TRBV7-6 and TRBJ2-7; 7 bases fit TRBD1. In germline, CDR1 is SGHVS, CDR2 FNYEAQ. The CDR3 totals 14 residues. The trim removed 6 bases at V and 6 bases at J, leaving 11 bases unmatched.